These T cell receptor beta chains were read from a single sample in a study of blood T cell repertoires in COVID-19. Measured with immunoSEQ multiplex PCR; TCRdb has only the in-frame clones, and not every one. The table shows fewer than 110,000 clones, with 70% to 90% occurring only once. The sequenced sample was peripheral blood. The receptors originated from a human donor in a cohort sampled during active COVID-19. Both conserved end residues are trimmed from each CDR3.

TRBV9 | ASSVAGLDTQY
TRBV5-1 | ASSLVGREAT
TRBV11-2 | ASSFLRVEQF
TRBV30 | ACLTNEKLF
TRBV5-3 | ARSSDRAVRGAF
TRBV4-1 | ASSQGVGAGYNEQF
TRBV4-1 | ASSQGAGTREYNEQF
TRBV4-1 | ASSLTGTANTEAF
TRBV5-1 | ASSGGQGRTGELF
TRBV5-1 | ASSRRQGTPEAF
TRBV28 | ASSPPRGTNSPLH
TRBV2 | ASSDNRTAYSNQPQH
TRBV28 | ASSKRTGSTEAF
TRBV11-2 | ASSHPLGTEAF
TRBV19 | ASSKPGHNSYGYT
TRBV7-2 | ASTRDRGVNYGYT
TRBV6-5 | ASSPDRVPLKQY
TRBV30 | AWSPFAGVESQF
TRBV6-5 | ASRVDRAGNTEAF
TRBV4-1 | ASSQRGGAAYEQY
TRBV2 | ASSPRGTGISYEQY
TRBV7-3 | ASSLTGDTEAF
TRBV6-5 | ASSYSTQSNYGYT
TRBV18 | ASSLTTGDNYGYT
TRBV6-4 | ARRRGTNEKLF
TRBV20-1 | SASGTGLGYT
TRBV11-2 | ASTGLESYEQY
TRBV3-1/TRBV3-2 | ASSQGWARDRNEKLF
TRBV18 | ASSLPGLAEQETQY
TRBV6-4 | ASSSSGGWDTQY
TRBV5-6 | ASSSTGVSEKLF
TRBV7-2 | ASSLGRLAGELETQY
TRBV4-1 | ASSLQGNQPQH
TRBV10-3 | AISDSRGVSLDTQY
TRBV19 | ASRRRDRGRETQY
TRBV30 | AWIGTYAGAF
TRBV11-2 | ASSSWSTGDPLSPLH
TRBV6-6 | ASSYLYNNEQF
TRBV5-4 | ASSLGRRNTQY
TRBV30 | AWTPGFRGGAVGELF
TRBV27 | ASSPNRGLAYGYT
TRBV7-6 | ASSLVGGAGTGELF